The sequence of this TCR beta chain was determined in a study of T-cell memory formation after mild COVID-19. The CDR3 sequence is 18 residues long. Deletions cut 0 bases from V and 8 bases from J, with 22 bases between. Looked up from germline, CDR1 is MNHEY and CDR2 is SVGAGI. TCR alpha and TCR beta cDNA libraries carrying sample barcodes and UMIs came from 5'RACE with constant-segment primers. TCRdb processed the 5' RACE reads anew with MiXCR; each CDR3 protein has one entry. Among hundreds of thousands of distinct CDR3 sequences listed, around 15% were seen once. The chain carries TRBV6-5 and TRBJ1-4; maybe TRBD1 (6 bases). The TCR comes from a man aged 18 to 29 who had mild COVID-19 (a few samples of this study predate the infection). Cell type and time point are not known. Sequencing was done on a sample of PBMCs or a T cell subset sorted from them (not recorded which). CDR3 protein: CASSYSFISVRDMEKLFF. CDR3 nucleotide sequence: TGTGCCAGCAGTTACTCGTTCATTAGTGTACGGGACATGGAAAAACTGTTTTTT.